Listed here are 27 T cell receptor beta chains from one sample, sequenced in a study of graft-versus-host responses after intestinal transplantation. These receptors have no identified antigens. Generated by immunoSEQ multiplex PCR, the TCRdb table keeps only in-frame clones and is missing some. The profile covers roughly 120,000 clones, with over 85% appearing a single time and 0.23% taken by the ten largest. The sequences come from unstimulated CD4+ T cells sorted from spleen or lymph node cells, collected before transplant. The receptor source for this set is a human donor who was the organ donor for an intestinal transplant.

V gene TRBV5-4 combines with J gene TRBJ2-2; 15 positions match TRBD2. Germline assignment: CDR1 SGHNT and CDR2 YYREEE (reference sequence). This CDR3 region has 20 residues. With 4 bases clipped from V and 4 bases from J, the junction kept 14 bases outside the gene matches. CDR3 loop: CASSPTPGLAGGGATGELFF. CDR3 nucleotides: TGTGCCAGCAGCCCCACTCCGGGACTAGCGGGAGGTGGAGCCACCGGGGAGCTGTTTTTT.

The genes are TRBV6-1 and TRBJ2-7, with 11 bases aligning to TRBD2. V trimming: 7 bases; J trimming: 3 bases; junction bases outside the gene matches: 5. This CDR3 has 14 residues. Germline loops: CDR1 MNHNS, CDR2 SASEGT. The CDR3 here is CASIGTSGYYEQYF. Here the CDR3 DNA reads TGTGCCAGCATTGGGACTAGCGGATACTACGAGCAGTACTTC.

The chain employs TRBV6-5 and TRBJ1-1, with 7 bases aligning to TRBD1. The germline V gene encodes CDR1 MNHEY and CDR2 SVGAGI. There are 15 residues in the CDR3. With 5 bases clipped from V and 0 bases from J, the junction kept 6 bases outside the gene matches. The CDR3 DNA reads TGTGCCAGCAGTCCAAGGACAGGTATGAACACTGAAGCTTTCTTT. Translating gives CASSPRTGMNTEAFF.

The chain combines TRBV6-1 with TRBJ1-2, with a weak D call TRBD1 (6 bases). The CDR3 length is 13 residues. Per the germline V gene, CDR1 is MNHNS and CDR2 is SASEGT. Trimming cost V 6 bases and J 4 bases, with 12 bases left between them. The chain's CDR3 is CASSPGVGYGYTF. In DNA form, the CDR3 reads TGTGCCAGCAGCCCAGGGGTTGGCTATGGCTACACCTTC.

The V call is TRBV5-1, the J call TRBJ2-7; 10 bases align to TRBD1. This CDR3 is built from 14 residues. Germline CDR1 is SGHRS and CDR2 is YFSETQ. The V segment lost 4 bases and the J segment 3 bases; nucleotides outside the gene matches: 4. CDR3 region: CASSPGQGIYEQYF. CDR3 coding DNA: TGCGCCAGCAGCCCGGGACAGGGGATCTACGAGCAGTACTTC. Supplemented by reference TRBV5-1 and TRBJ2-7, the full variable domain reads KAGVTQTPRYLIKTRGQQVTLSCSPISGHRSVSWYQQTPGQGLQFLFEYFSETQRNKGNFPGRFSGRQFSNSRSEMNVSTLELGDSALYLCASSPGQGIYEQYFGPGTRLTVT.

This clone was recorded once. This chain uses TRBV30 with TRBJ2-5, with unresolved D. Per the germline V gene, CDR1 is GTSNPN and CDR2 is SVGIG (reference sequence). The CDR3 has 12 amino acids. Trimming removed 0 bases from V and 3 bases from J, with 5 bases in between. The CDR3 nucleotides read TGTGCCTGGAGTGTTACTGAAGAGACCCAGTACTTC. This gives the protein CAWSVTEETQYF.

This chain joins TRBV18 and TRBJ2-2; TRBD2 matches 10 bases. Germline V gives CDR1 KGHSH, CDR2 LQKENI. The J segment lost 3 bases and the V segment lost 3 bases, leaving 1 base of the junction unmatched. The CDR3 totals 15 residues. Here the CDR3 DNA reads TGTGCCAGCTCACCGCTAGCGGGAGACACCGGGGAGCTGTTTTTT. Protein product: CASSPLAGDTGELFF.

J is TRBJ2-1 and V is TRBV28, with D tentatively TRBD1 (6 bases). V lost 6 bases, J lost 4 bases, and 19 bases lay in between. The CDR3 has 16 residues. Germline CDR1 MDHEN, CDR2 SYDVKM. The CDR3 is CASRTPFGTPYNEQFF. CDR3 coding DNA: TGTGCCAGCAGGACCCCTTTCGGGACACCATACAATGAGCAGTTCTTC.

The V and J genes are TRBV6-1 and TRBJ1-2; a weak D match, TRBD1 (5 bases). Germline V lookup: CDR1 MNHNS, CDR2 SASEGT. The CDR3 is 15 amino acids. With 1 base removed from V and 8 bases from J, the gap between germline ends came to 17 bases. CDR3 sequence (DNA): TGTGCCAGCAGTGAAGTTTGGAGCGGGGGTGGCGGCTACACCTTC. It yields the protein CASSEVWSGGGGYTF.

The rearrangement links TRBV6-1 to TRBJ2-5; D might be TRBD1 or TRBD2, each matching 5 bases. Germline CDR1 is MNHNS and CDR2 is SASEGT. The CDR3 extends over 14 amino acids. Deletions cut 0 bases from V and 2 bases from J, with 7 bases between. CDR3 nucleotide sequence: TGTGCCAGCAGTGAAGCGGGGGATCAAGAGACCCAGTACTTC. Protein: CASSEAGDQETQYF.

This clone occurred a few times. The chain links TRBV30 to TRBJ1-2, with a tentative D call TRBD1 (6 bases). Trimming left V 0 bases short and J 10 bases short, with 9 bases between. Per the germline V gene, CDR1 is GTSNPN and CDR2 is SVGIG (reference sequence). This CDR3 has 11 residues. CDR3 amino acids: CAWSVGGHYTF. The CDR3 DNA follows: TGTGCCTGGAGTGTAGGGGGACACTACACCTTC. Filled out from reference TRBV30 and TRBJ1-2, the complete variable domain reads SQTIHQWPATLVQPVGSPLSLECTVEGTSNPNLYWYRQAAGRGLQLLFYSVGIGQISSEVPQNLSASRPQDRQFILSSKKLLLSDSGFYLCAWSVGGHYTFGSGTRLTVV.

This chain links TRBV5-4 with TRBJ1-2; TRBD1 agrees at 10 bases. Trimming at V came to 1 base and at J to 6 bases, leaving 6 bases not matched to a gene. Germline V lookup: CDR1 SGHNT, CDR2 YYREEE (reference sequence). The CDR3 contains 15 residues. The CDR3 sequence: CASSLSDRGRDGYTF. The CDR3 nucleotides are TGTGCCAGCAGCTTGTCCGACAGGGGGCGGGATGGCTACACCTTC.

This chain connects TRBV14 to TRBJ2-1; TRBD2 matches at 10 bases. The V gene end was trimmed by 0 bases and the J gene end by 14 bases; junction bases not matched to a gene: 4. The CDR3 has 13 amino acids. From germline, CDR1 is SGHDN and CDR2 FVKESK. CDR3 in DNA: TGTGCCAGCAGCCAAGAAGTCGGGACTAGCGAGTTCTTC. Protein product: CASSQEVGTSEFF.

This chain connects TRBV2 to TRBJ1-5; D is possibly TRBD1 (6 bases). The germline gives CDR1 SNHLY, CDR2 FYNNEI. Trimming pared 2 bases from V and 3 bases from J, leaving 14 bases between. This CDR3 is built from 16 residues. The CDR3, as DNA: TGTGCCAGCAGTGAACGGGACACGGCTCTCAATCAGCCCCAGCATTTT. Translating gives CASSERDTALNQPQHF.

The chain links TRBV5-1 to TRBJ2-3; D gene unclear. CDR3 length: 11 amino acids. CDR1 SGHRS and CDR2 YFSETQ come from the germline V gene. Trimming cost V 7 bases and J 2 bases, with 5 bases left between them. The CDR3 spells CASGPTDTQYF. In DNA, the CDR3 is TGCGCCAGCGGCCCCACAGATACGCAGTATTTT.

This clone was counted a single time. This chain links TRBV4-1 with TRBJ1-2; no definite D call. Germline V lookup: CDR1 MGHRA, CDR2 YSYEKL. V lost 0 bases and J lost 0, with 5 bases in between. There are 14 residues in the CDR3. CDR3 sequence reads: CASSQDRANYGYTF. In DNA, the CDR3 is TGCGCCAGCAGCCAAGACCGAGCTAACTATGGCTACACCTTC.

This rearrangement joins TRBV27 to TRBJ1-5; maybe TRBD1 (5 bases). The V gene's germline CDR1 is MNHEY and CDR2 SMNVEV (reference sequence). Trimming removed 3 bases at V and 8 bases at J, with 11 bases between. The CDR3 consists of 13 residues. CDR3 loop: CASSFRGLEPQHF. For the CDR3, the DNA is TGTGCCAGCAGTTTTCGGGGCTTGGAGCCCCAGCATTTT.

The rearrangement uses TRBV29-1 and TRBJ2-4; D assignment may be TRBD1 or TRBD2 (5 bases each). Germline lookup yields CDR1 SQVTM and CDR2 ANQGSEA. Trimming left V 1 base short and J 1 base short, with 5 bases between. There are 13 residues in the CDR3. DNA of the CDR3: TGCAGCGTTGAAGGGGGGGCCAAAAACATTCAGTACTTC. Protein: CSVEGGAKNIQYF.

With respect to this clone: Within the sample, other DNA sequences also encode this same CDR3. V is TRBV6-5 and J is TRBJ2-3, with D hard to call. Germline values: CDR1 MNHEY, CDR2 SVGAGI. V was cut by 0 bases and J by 0 bases, with 1 base left in between. The CDR3 runs 13 residues. CDR3 sequence reads: CASSYSSTDTQYF. CDR3 bases: TGTGCCAGCAGTTACTCGAGCACAGATACGCAGTATTTT.

The chain joins TRBV15 to TRBJ2-2, with D perhaps matching TRBD2 (5 bases). The CDR3 runs 15 residues. Germline CDR1 LNHNV, CDR2 YYDKDF (reference sequence). V lost 2 bases, J lost 0 bases, and 7 bases lay in between. CDR3 nucleotides: TGTGCCACCAGCAGACGGACTGCGAACACCGGGGAGCTGTTTTTT. The encoded protein is CATSRRTANTGELFF. Drawing the rest from reference TRBV15 and TRBJ2-2, the complete variable domain is DAMVIQNPRYQVTQFGKPVTLSCSQTLNHNVMYWYQQKSSQAPKLLFHYYDKDFNNEADTPDNFQSRRPNTSFCFLDIRSPGLGDTAMYLCATSRRTANTGELFFGEGSRLTVL.

V is TRBV6-6 and J is TRBJ2-7; 7 bases are shared with TRBD2. The CDR3 runs 14 residues. Germline lookup yields CDR1 MNHNY and CDR2 SVGAGI (reference sequence). The trim removed 0 bases at V and 3 bases at J, leaving 2 bases unmatched. The CDR3 nucleotides read TGTGCCAGCAGTTACTCGGGCGGGAGCTACGAGCAGTACTTC. It codes for CASSYSGGSYEQYF.

The chain couples TRBV10-2 to TRBJ2-3; the match to TRBD1 covers 11 bases. This CDR3 has 17 amino acids. V lost 3 bases to trimming and J lost 5 bases; unmatched junction nucleotides: 10. Germline CDR1 reads WSHSY; CDR2 reads SAAADI. The CDR3 region has the DNA TGCGCCAGCAGTGAACCAGCTCTGGACAGGGGGCTAGATACGCAGTATTTT. This gives the protein CASSEPALDRGLDTQYF.

The chain is built from TRBV28 and TRBJ2-3; D call uncertain. Trimming removed 4 bases from V and 5 bases from J, with 10 bases in between. Germline V lookup: CDR1 MDHEN, CDR2 SYDVKM. The CDR3 runs to 13 residues. This chain's CDR3 is CASSSPVLDTQYF. The CDR3 DNA follows: TGTGCCAGCAGTTCTCCTGTATTAGATACGCAGTATTTT.

The chain links TRBV6-1 to TRBJ2-7; 13 bases map to TRBD2. Germline V gene data show CDR1 as MNHNS and CDR2 as SASEGT. This CDR3 contains 15 residues. J gave up 8 bases and V 6 bases, and 10 bases lay outside the gene matches. CDR3 in amino acids: CASSPFGLAGEQQYF. The CDR3, as DNA: TGTGCCAGCAGCCCTTTCGGACTAGCGGGAGAGCAGCAGTACTTC.

Concerning this clone: The junction departs from germline at one end; a sequencing error may be responsible. This chain links TRBV7-2 with TRBJ2-5; the D gene is possibly TRBD1 (6 bases). The CDR3 runs 14 residues. Germline V gives CDR1 SGHTA, CDR2 FQGNSA. The CDR3 is CAGSSLRTDPTQYF. The CDR3 nucleotides read TGTGCCGGCAGCTCCTTGAGGACAGACCCGACCCAGTACTTC. Full variable domain (missing parts from reference TRBV7-2 and TRBJ2-5): GAGVSQSPSNKVTEKGKDVELRCDPISGHTALYWYRQSLGQGLEFLIYFQGNSAPDKSGLPSDRFSAERTGGSVSTLTIQRTQQEDSAVYLCAGSSLRTDPTQYFGPGTRLLVL.

In nucleotides, the CDR3 is TGCGCCACCACCCCAAAGCGGGAAGGAGATACGCAGTATTTT. Amino acid sequence: CATTPKREGDTQYF. V gene TRBV10-1 combines with J gene TRBJ2-3, with 7 bases identical to TRBD2. This CDR3 comprises 14 residues. Per the germline V gene, CDR1 is WNHNN and CDR2 is SYGVQD (reference sequence). The V and J ends lost 10 bases and 5 bases, in that order; junction bases with no gene match: 12.

The gene calls are TRBV5-4 and TRBJ2-3; D remains ambiguous. This CDR3 region has 12 residues. Trimming shortened V by 4 bases and J by 3 bases, and 6 bases separated the two germline ends. CDR1 is SGHNT, CDR2 YYREEE, per germline (reference sequence). The CDR3 reads CASSQVTDTQYF. In nucleotides, the CDR3 is TGTGCCAGCAGCCAAGTAACAGATACGCAGTATTTT.